This TCR beta chain was retrieved from a study of HIV-infected children after antiretroviral therapy interruption. On the study more broadly: Children's median ages were around 9.3 years and 8 years by group. For the interruption arm, samples span week 0 through about 3 years after study end. EBV and CMV exposure was recorded in most children.

Trimming removed 1 base at V and 4 bases at J, with 8 bases between. The CDR3 spans 13 residues. CDR1 is SGHRS and CDR2 is YFSETQ in the germline V gene. This clonotype has a count of ten or more. RNA-based 3' RACE libraries used unique molecular identifiers. Using its own MiXCR run on the 3' RACE reads, TCRdb lists one record per CDR3 protein. This table has more than 75,000 distinct CDR3 sequences, roughly 6.7% appearing once. Treatment reported: PENTA 11 planned treatment interruption arm or continuous ART arm. Participants had taken at least three-drug ART for at least 24 weeks. The sample was CD45RA+ CD4+ T cells from PBMCs, pooled from several time points, taken from a donor given antiretroviral therapy, either interrupted or continuous. Regarding subset: naive CD4+ CD45RA+ CD45RO- T cells. The clonotype originates from a pool of human donors with HIV. V and J are TRBV5-1 and TRBJ2-5; D not resolved. CDR3 sequence: CASSLLGRETQYF. CDR3 nucleotides: TGCGCCAGCAGCTTGCTAGGACGAGAGACCCAGTACTTC.